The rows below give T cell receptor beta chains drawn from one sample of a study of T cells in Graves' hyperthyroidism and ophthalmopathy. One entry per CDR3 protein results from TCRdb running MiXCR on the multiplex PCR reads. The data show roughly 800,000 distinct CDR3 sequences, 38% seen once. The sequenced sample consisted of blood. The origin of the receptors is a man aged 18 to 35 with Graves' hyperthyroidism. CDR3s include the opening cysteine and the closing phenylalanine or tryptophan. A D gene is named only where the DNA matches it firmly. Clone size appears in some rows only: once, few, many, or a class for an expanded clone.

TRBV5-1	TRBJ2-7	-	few	TGCGCCAGCAGCCGAGGACGTAACGAGCAGTACTTC	CASSRGRNEQYF
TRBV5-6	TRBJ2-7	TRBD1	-	TGTGCCAGCAGCCAAGGGGACAGTCCCTACTACGAGCAGTACTTC	CASSQGDSPYYEQYF
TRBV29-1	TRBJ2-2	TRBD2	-	TGCAGCGTTGAAGATCTAGCGGGAGGAGGTGGCACCGGGGAGCTGTTTTTT	CSVEDLAGGGGTGELFF
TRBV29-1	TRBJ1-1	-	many	TGCAGCGTTGAGAGTGGGAACACTGAAGCTTTCTTT	CSVESGNTEAFF
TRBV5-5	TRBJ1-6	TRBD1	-	TGTGCCAGCAGCCTATGGACAGGACTGACTTCACCCCTCCACTTT	CASSLWTGLTSPLHF
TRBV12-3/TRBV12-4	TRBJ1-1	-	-	TGTGCCAGCAGTCTCCACCCCCGGACAGCTGAAGCTTTCTTT	CASSLHPRTAEAFF
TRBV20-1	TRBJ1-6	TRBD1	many	TGCAGTCCAAGGGTGACAGGGCACAATTCACCCCTCCACTTT	CSPRVTGHNSPLHF
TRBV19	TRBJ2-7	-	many	TGTGCCAGTAGTTCCGGACAGTTCTCCTACGAGCAGTACTTC	CASSSGQFSYEQYF
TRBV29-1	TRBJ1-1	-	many	TGCAGCGTTGAGGGCAGTGAAGCTTTCTTT	CSVEGSEAFF
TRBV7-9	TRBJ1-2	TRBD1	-	TGTGCCAGCAGCACGACAGGGGGGTACACCTTC	CASSTTGGYTF
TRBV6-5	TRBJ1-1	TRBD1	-	TGTGCCATCAGTTCCCCTTGGAGGACAGGGAACACTGAAGCTTTCTTT	CAISSPWRTGNTEAFF
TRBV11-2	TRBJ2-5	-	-	TGTGCCAGCAGCCCCCGAACCGGGCGCCAAGAGACCCAGTACTTC	CASSPRTGRQETQYF
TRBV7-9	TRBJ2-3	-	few	TGTGCCAGCAGCCCCCCCCGAGGGATCCCGCAGTATTTT	CASSPPRGIPQYF
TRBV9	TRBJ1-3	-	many	TGTGCCAGCAGCGTAGCCCCGACAGGCTCTGGAAACACCATATATTTT	CASSVAPTGSGNTIYF
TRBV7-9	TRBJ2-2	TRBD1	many	TGTGCCAGCAGCCCGGGACAGGGCGACACCGGGGAGCTGTTTTTT	CASSPGQGDTGELFF
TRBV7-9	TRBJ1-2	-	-	TGTGCCAGCAGCTTCACCGGACGGGGGAATTATGGCTACACCTTC	CASSFTGRGNYGYTF
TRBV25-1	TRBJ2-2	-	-	TGTGCCAGCAGCCAAGTATCTCCCGGGGAGCTGTTTTTT	CASSQVSPGELFF
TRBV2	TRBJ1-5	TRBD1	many	TGTGCCAGCGGGACAGGGGGTTTTCAGCCCCAGCATTTT	CASGTGGFQPQHF
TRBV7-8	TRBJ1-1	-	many	TGTGCCAGCAGCTTAGTTCTTCAGAGTAACACTGAAGCTTTCTTT	CASSLVLQSNTEAFF
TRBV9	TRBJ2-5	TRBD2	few	TGTGCCAGCAGCCCCAGCGGGGCTAGCGGGGCAGAGACCCAGTACTTC	CASSPSGASGAETQYF
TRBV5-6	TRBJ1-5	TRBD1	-	TGTGCCAGCAGCAAGGGACAGGGGCGTTCAGGGCCCCAGCATTTT	CASSKGQGRSGPQHF
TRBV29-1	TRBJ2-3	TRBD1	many	TGCAGCGTTGAAGCCGGACAGGGGTCTACAGATACGCAGTATTTT	CSVEAGQGSTDTQYF
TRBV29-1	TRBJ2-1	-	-	TGCAGCGTTGCGAGTTCGCGGGACAAACCCAACAATGAGCAGTTCTTC	CSVASSRDKPNNEQFF
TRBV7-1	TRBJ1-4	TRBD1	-	TGTGCCAGCAGCCTCAGGGGGCAGGGCGCAAGGGGACTGTTTTTT	CASSLRGQGARGLFF
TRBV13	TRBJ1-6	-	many	TGTGCCAGCATGAGACAGTATAATTCACCCCTCCACTTT	CASMRQYNSPLHF
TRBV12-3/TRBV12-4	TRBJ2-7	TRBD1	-	TGTGCCATCACTACGGGACAGGGCCACCCCTACGAGCAGTACTTC	CAITTGQGHPYEQYF
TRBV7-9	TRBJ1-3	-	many	TGTGCCAGCAGCTTAGGAGGGCGGAACACCATATATTTT	CASSLGGRNTIYF
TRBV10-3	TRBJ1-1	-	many	TGTGCCATCAGTGAACATGGCATAGAGGACACTGAAGCTTTCTTT	CAISEHGIEDTEAFF
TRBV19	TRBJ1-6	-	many	TGTGCCAGTAGTATAGTTGGGATTCCATCCTCACCCCTCCACTTT	CASSIVGIPSSPLHF
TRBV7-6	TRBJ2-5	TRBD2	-	TGTGCCAGCAGCTACGGACTAGCGGGAGTATACCAAGAGACCCAGTACTTC	CASSYGLAGVYQETQYF
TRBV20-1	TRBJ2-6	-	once	TGCAGTGCAACTACCGACAGAGCCAACGTCCTGACTTTC	CSATTDRANVLTF
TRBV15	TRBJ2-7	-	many	TGTGCCACCAGCAGAGATGTGGGGCCCCGCAGGAACGAGCAGTACTTC	CATSRDVGPRRNEQYF
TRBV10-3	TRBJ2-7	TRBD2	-	TGTGCCAGCAGTCTCTCCATAGCGGGCCAGTACGAGCAGTACTTC	CASSLSIAGQYEQYF
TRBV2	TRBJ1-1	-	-	TGTGCCAGCAGTGCCGGGACTCGGGGCGCTGAAGCTTTCTTT	CASSAGTRGAEAFF